This is a list of T cell receptor beta chains from one sample in a study of cytomegalovirus exposure and HLA in healthy donors. Clones were sequenced by immunoSEQ multiplex PCR, and TCRdb holds only the in-frame ones, with some missing. The data show some 120,000 clones, approximately 80% seen once. The sequencing sample was made of PBMCs. The source of these receptors is a man aged 25 to 40 in good health and CMV-seronegative. CDR3s include the opening cysteine and the closing phenylalanine or tryptophan. The order of the fields is V gene, D gene, clone size, J gene, CDR3 protein, CDR3 DNA. The D gene is left open where the match is weak. Clone size is given for some rows only: seen once, a few or many times, or a class if the clone is expanded.

TRBV28	-	-	TRBJ2-2	CASSLTLNTGELFF	TGTGCCAGCAGCTTGACTCTGAACACCGGGGAGCTGTTTTTT
TRBV11-2	-	few	TRBJ1-2	CASSRWTVGYGYTF	TGTGCCAGCAGCAGATGGACAGTTGGCTATGGCTACACCTTC
TRBV5-1	-	-	TRBJ2-3	CASSLDRPGTDTQYF	TGCGCCAGCAGCTTGGACAGACCTGGAACAGATACGCAGTATTTT
TRBV4-3	-	few	TRBJ1-4	CASSLQANEKLFF	TGCGCCAGCAGTTTACAGGCTAATGAAAAACTGTTTTTT
TRBV6-6	-	-	TRBJ1-1	CASSYFGAMNTEAFF	TGTGCCAGCAGTTATTTCGGAGCGATGAACACTGAAGCTTTCTTT
TRBV19	-	-	TRBJ1-3	CASSLGNTIYF	TGTGCCAGTAGTCTTGGAAACACCATATATTTT
TRBV7-9	TRBD2	-	TRBJ2-3	CASSTRTSVTDTQYF	TGTGCCAGCAGCACGAGGACTAGCGTTACAGATACGCAGTATTTT
TRBV11-3	-	-	TRBJ2-5	CASSHPPRKETQYF	TGTGCCAGCAGCCACCCGCCGCGAAAAGAGACCCAGTACTTC
TRBV7-9	TRBD2	-	TRBJ2-1	CASSLALGRREGRDEQFF	TGTGCCAGCAGCTTAGCTTTGGGTCGGCGGGAGGGCCGCGATGAGCAGTTCTTC
TRBV19	TRBD1	once	TRBJ2-7	CASSAGGQGVYEQYF	TGTGCCAGTAGTGCAGGGGGACAGGGGGTCTACGAGCAGTACTTC
TRBV10-2	TRBD2	-	TRBJ2-1	CASNGLANEQFF	TGCGCCAGCAATGGACTAGCTAATGAGCAGTTCTTC
TRBV29-1	TRBD1	-	TRBJ2-1	CSVRTGGYEQFF	TGCAGCGTACGGACAGGGGGCTATGAGCAGTTCTTC
TRBV15	-	few	TRBJ2-5	CATSRDRSQETQYF	TGTGCCACCAGCAGAGACAGGTCGCAAGAGACCCAGTACTTC
TRBV7-9	TRBD2	-	TRBJ2-3	CASRRSGGGSTDTQYF	TGTGCCAGCAGACGATCGGGGGGGGGTTCGACAGATACGCAGTATTTT
TRBV21-1	-	-	TRBJ1-5	CASTGDREYSNQPQHF	TGTGCCAGCACCGGGGACAGGGAATATAGCAATCAGCCCCAGCATTTT
TRBV9	TRBD1	few	TRBJ1-4	CASSPKPGTEANEKLFF	TGTGCCAGCAGCCCAAAACCGGGGACAGAAGCTAATGAAAAACTGTTTTTT
TRBV11-2	-	once	TRBJ1-1	CASSLGVNTEAFF	TGTGCCAGCAGCTTAGGAGTGAACACTGAAGCTTTCTTT
TRBV13	TRBD2	-	TRBJ2-5	CASSLGLAGAETQYF	TGTGCCAGCAGCTTAGGACTAGCGGGAGCAGAGACCCAGTACTTC
TRBV10-2	-	-	TRBJ1-5	CASSEDFSNQPQHF	TGCGCCAGCAGTGAGGACTTTAGCAATCAGCCCCAGCATTTT
TRBV25-1	-	-	TRBJ2-2	CASSATINSLAGELFF	TGTGCCAGCAGTGCAACAATAAACAGCTTGGCCGGGGAGCTGTTTTTT
TRBV7-2	TRBD1	-	TRBJ2-7	CASRIAGGYEQYF	TGTGCCAGCAGAATAGCAGGGGGCTACGAGCAGTACTTC
TRBV5-5	-	few	TRBJ1-4	CASSPAGVRSTNEKLFF	TGTGCCAGCAGCCCAGCGGGGGTTAGGAGTACTAATGAAAAACTGTTTTTT
TRBV14	TRBD2	-	TRBJ2-7	CASSQGLAGAYEQYF	TGTGCCAGCAGCCAGGGACTAGCGGGCGCCTACGAGCAGTACTTC
TRBV11-2	-	-	TRBJ2-7	CASSFQGVNEQYF	TGTGCCAGCAGCTTTCAGGGCGTGAACGAGCAGTACTTC
TRBV11-3	TRBD2	-	TRBJ2-3	CASSLGGAGTDTQYF	TGTGCCAGCAGCTTGGGAGGGGCCGGGACAGATACGCAGTATTTT
TRBV5-4	TRBD2	few	TRBJ2-3	CASSFPLAGGPDTQYF	TGTGCCAGCAGCTTTCCCCTAGCGGGAGGGCCTGATACGCAGTATTTT
TRBV5-4	TRBD2	-	TRBJ2-7	CASSLSGSLYEQYF	TGTGCCAGCAGTCTTAGCGGGAGTCTCTACGAGCAGTACTTC
TRBV27	-	-	TRBJ2-7	CASTPTGLFHEQYF	TGTGCCAGCACCCCGACAGGATTATTCCACGAGCAGTACTTC
TRBV28	-	-	TRBJ1-5	CASPNSNQPQHF	TGTGCCAGCCCAAATAGCAATCAGCCCCAGCATTTT
TRBV6-5	TRBD1	few	TRBJ2-7	CASSSPRQGFSYEQYF	TGTGCCAGCAGTTCCCCTCGACAGGGATTCTCCTACGAGCAGTACTTC
TRBV11-2	TRBD2	-	TRBJ2-1	CASSSFSGVGIEQFF	TGTGCCAGCAGCTCGTTTAGCGGGGTGGGCATTGAGCAGTTCTTC
TRBV4-1	TRBD1	-	TRBJ2-2	CASSRRQGSYTGELFF	TGCGCCAGCAGCCGCCGACAGGGATCGTACACCGGGGAGCTGTTTTTT
TRBV6-1	TRBD1	-	TRBJ2-4	CASRRTGGENIQYF	TGTGCCAGCAGAAGGACAGGGGGGGAGAACATTCAGTACTTC